The 14 T cell receptor beta chains below come from one sample, sequenced in a study of T-cell memory formation after mild COVID-19. TCRdb re-called the 5' RACE reads through MiXCR, storing one row per CDR3 protein. The profile covers about 130,000 distinct CDR3 sequences, with 16% appearing a single time and roughly 14% taken by the ten largest. Specimen: PBMCs or a T cell subset sorted from them (not recorded which). Every receptor here comes from an adult woman who had mild COVID-19 (a few samples of this study predate the infection). Cell type and time point are not known.

The rearrangement joins TRBV24-1 to TRBJ2-2; D tentatively fits TRBD1 or TRBD2 (5 bases each). CDR3 length equals 17 residues. Trimming stripped 3 bases from V and 3 bases from J, with 16 bases between. Germline V gene data show CDR1 as KGHDR and CDR2 as SFDVKD. In nucleotides, the CDR3 is TGTGCCACCAGTGATCGGGCCGGGACGGGGTACACCGGGGAGCTGTTTTTT. It codes for CATSDRAGTGYTGELFF.

This clonotype has a count of ten or more. In DNA, the CDR3 is TGCGCCAGCAGCTTCGACATTCGCGAGCAGTACTTC. This encodes CASSFDIREQYF. The chain is built from TRBV5-1 and TRBJ2-7; D is unclear. Deletions cut 2 bases from V and 6 bases from J, with 9 bases between. This CDR3 spans 12 amino acids. Germline CDR1 and CDR2: SGHRS and YFSETQ.

V usage is TRBV20-1 and J usage is TRBJ1-1; maybe TRBD1 (5 bases). The germline V and J ends were trimmed by 5 bases and 6 bases, with 13 bases remaining between them. CDR3 length: 12 amino acids. The germline gives CDR1 DFQATT, CDR2 SNEGSKA (reference sequence). The CDR3 here is CSAGDGGAEAFF. CDR3 sequence (DNA): TGCAGTGCTGGGGACGGAGGCGCTGAAGCTTTCTTT.

The table lists this clonotype with a few counts. V usage is TRBV3-1 and J usage is TRBJ2-7, with D possibly matching TRBD2 (6 bases). Germline V CDR1 and CDR2: LGHDT, YNNKEL (reference sequence). V dropped 1 base and J dropped 3 bases, with 10 bases sitting between them. CDR3 length: 14 residues. The CDR3 bases are TGTGCCAGCAGCCAAGGGGGACTCGTCTACGAGCAGTACTTC. Its protein product is CASSQGGLVYEQYF.

The chain couples TRBV6-2 or TRBV6-3 to TRBJ2-7; D is unclear. Germline lookup yields CDR1 MNHEY and CDR2 SVGEGT. The V gene lost 0 bases and the J gene lost 5 bases, with 8 bases spanning the gap. The CDR3 is made up of 13 amino acids. This CDR3 is CASSYSTGDEQYF. The CDR3 DNA reads as TGTGCCAGCAGTTACTCGACTGGCGACGAGCAGTACTTC.

There are a few counts of this clonotype. This chain uses TRBV7-8 with TRBJ2-1; 9 nucleotides align to TRBD1. After removal of 5 bases from V and 2 bases from J, the junction contained 4 bases not matched to a gene. Germline CDR1 reads SGHVS; CDR2 reads FQNEAQ. This CDR3 comprises 15 residues. CDR3 nucleotides: TGTGCCAGCAGCCACCGGGACAGGGCCTACAATGAGCAGTTCTTC. Protein sequence: CASSHRDRAYNEQFF.

The rearrangement uses TRBV24-1 and TRBJ2-4; 14 positions agree with TRBD2. Germline V lookup: CDR1 KGHDR, CDR2 SFDVKD. The CDR3 has 17 amino acids. V gave up 4 bases and J gave up 7 bases; unmatched junction bases: 8. CDR3 sequence: CATSDSGLAGVSNIQYF. Here the CDR3 DNA reads TGTGCCACCAGTGACTCGGGACTAGCGGGAGTGTCGAACATTCAGTACTTC.

The chain couples TRBV9 to TRBJ2-6; D uncertain. CDR3 length equals 14 residues. Trimming cost V 3 bases and J 0 bases, with 4 bases left between them. Per germline, CDR1 SGDLS and CDR2 YYNGEE. The CDR3: CASSDDSGANVLTF. CDR3 bases: TGTGCCAGCAGCGATGACTCTGGGGCCAACGTCCTGACTTTC.

This clonotype has more than one count but fewer than ten. The V call is TRBV11-2, the J call TRBJ2-1, with TRBD2 matching 9 bases. The V and J ends lost 3 bases and 4 bases, in that order; junction bases with no gene match: 4. The germline CDR1 and CDR2 sequences are SGHAT and FQNNGV. The CDR3 sequence is 15 residues long. CDR3 protein: CASSFGLAGYNEQFF. CDR3 in DNA: TGTGCCAGCAGCTTTGGCCTAGCGGGATACAATGAGCAGTTCTTC. Together with reference TRBV11-2 and TRBJ2-1, the CDR3 gives the full variable domain: EAGVAQSPRYKIIEKRQSVAFWCNPISGHATLYWYQQILGQGPKLLIQFQNNGVVDDSQLPKDRFSAERLKGVDSTLKIQPAKLEDSAVYLCASSFGLAGYNEQFFGPGTRLTVL.

This clonotype was counted a few times. The chain is built from TRBV5-1 and TRBJ2-3; D remains ambiguous. Germline assignment: CDR1 SGHRS and CDR2 YFSETQ. CDR3 length: 14 residues. V was trimmed by 0 bases and J by 0 bases, leaving 5 bases between them. The CDR3 loop is CASSLETSTDTQYF. DNA for the CDR3: TGCGCCAGCAGCTTGGAAACTAGCACAGATACGCAGTATTTT.

The chain has TRBV4-3 and TRBJ1-2, with a possible D match to TRBD1 (5 bases). V lost 0 bases to trimming and J lost 7 bases, with 15 bases between them. The CDR3 covers 15 residues. Germline lookup yields CDR1 LGHNA and CDR2 YSLEER. The CDR3 DNA reads as TGCGCCAGCAGCCAAGACCCTCGAGGGGTATCTGGCTACACCTTC. It codes for CASSQDPRGVSGYTF.

The chain is built from TRBV25-1 and TRBJ2-7; D remains unclear. Trimming took 6 bases from V and 1 from J, leaving 10 bases between them. The V gene's germline CDR1 is MGHDK and CDR2 SYGVNS. There are 13 residues in the CDR3. CDR3 sequence: CASRSSGSYEQYF. The CDR3 DNA sequence: TGTGCCAGCAGAAGTAGTGGATCCTACGAGCAGTACTTC.

This clonotype was found a few times. This rearrangement joins TRBV7-3 to TRBJ2-1; tentatively, D is TRBD2 (6 bases). Trimming shortened V by 2 bases and J by 5 bases, and 13 bases separated the two germline ends. The CDR3 totals 15 residues. Germline-derived CDR1 and CDR2 are SGHTA and FQGTGA. CDR3 in amino acids: CASSLVGGSNNEQFF. CDR3 coding DNA: TGTGCCAGCAGCTTAGTTGGGGGGAGCAACAATGAGCAGTTCTTC.

There are many counts of this clonotype. V and J are TRBV6-2 or TRBV6-3 and TRBJ2-1; D gene unclear. CDR1 MNHEY and CDR2 SVGEGT come from the germline V gene. The CDR3 is made up of 15 amino acids. V shed 2 bases and J shed 3 bases, with 11 bases lying between them. In DNA form, the CDR3 reads TGTGCCAGCAGTTACCCGACGGGTGGCTACAATGAGCAGTTCTTC. Its protein product is CASSYPTGGYNEQFF.